The 13 T cell receptor beta chains in this list originate from one sample, sequenced in a study of T cell changes during pregnancy in multiple sclerosis. Measured with immunoSEQ multiplex PCR; TCRdb has only the in-frame clones, and not every one. The sample records tens of thousands of clones, approximately 90% being singletons. This sample comprised CD4+ T cells from peripheral blood mononuclear cells, obtained in the first trimester of pregnancy. The source of these receptors is a female donor with multiple sclerosis, enrolled in a pregnancy study.

This clone was detected only once. The rearrangement uses TRBV4-3 and TRBJ2-5; 9 positions agree with TRBD2. This CDR3 comprises 15 residues. The J segment lost 3 bases and the V segment lost 4 bases, leaving 6 bases of the junction unmatched. Germline values: CDR1 LGHNA, CDR2 YSLEER. CDR3 amino acids: CASSPQLAGEETQYF. CDR3 nucleotide sequence: TGCGCCAGCAGCCCCCAGTTAGCGGGGGAAGAGACCCAGTACTTC.

The V call is TRBV7-8, the J call TRBJ1-1, with TRBD1 as a possible D gene (5 bases). The CDR3 extends over 13 amino acids. The V gene lost 4 bases and the J gene lost 5 bases, with 11 bases spanning the gap. Germline V lookup: CDR1 SGHVS, CDR2 FQNEAQ. The CDR3 reads CASSSGDRTEAFF. The CDR3, as DNA: TGTGCCAGCAGCTCGGGGGACCGAACTGAAGCTTTCTTT.

The chain uses TRBV21-1 and TRBJ2-1; TRBD1 was called by the table and not checked on the DNA. TRBV21-1 is given as a pseudogene. The CDR3 has 16 residues. The CDR3, as DNA: TGTGCCAGCAGCCTCCAAGGGGCGAGCACCTACAATGAGCAGTTCTTC. Protein product: CASSLQGASTYNEQFF.

The V and J genes are TRBV10-3 and TRBJ2-1, with D perhaps TRBD2 (7 bases). There are 16 residues in the CDR3. Trimming took off 0 bases at V and 4 bases at J, with 13 bases between the two ends. Germline CDR1 and CDR2: ENHRY and SYGVKD. The CDR3 is CAISESRTAGYNEQFF. Here the CDR3 DNA reads TGTGCCATCAGTGAGTCTAGGACAGCGGGGTACAATGAGCAGTTCTTC.

The chain links TRBV5-1 to TRBJ2-7; tentatively, D is TRBD1 (5 bases). The germline V gene encodes CDR1 SGHRS and CDR2 YFSETQ. CDR3 length: 14 amino acids. The germline V and J ends were trimmed by 4 bases and 7 bases, with 18 bases remaining between them. The CDR3 reads CASSQTLTAPEQYF. CDR3 in DNA: TGCGCCAGCAGCCAAACATTGACAGCGCCTGAGCAGTACTTC.

The V and J genes are TRBV7-3 and TRBJ2-3, with a weak D call TRBD2 (7 bases). This CDR3 has 15 residues. In germline, CDR1 is SGHTA, CDR2 FQGTGA. The V gene lost 1 base and the J gene lost 3 bases, with 11 bases spanning the gap. The CDR3 DNA reads TGTGCCAGCAGCTTAAGGGGGGGCTTTACAGATACGCAGTATTTT. Residues: CASSLRGGFTDTQYF. Based on the CDR3 plus reference TRBV7-3 and TRBJ2-3, the full variable domain is GAGVSQTPSNKVTEKGKYVELRCDPISGHTALYWYRQSLGQGPEFLIYFQGTGAADDSGLPNDRFFAVRPEGSVSTLKIQRTERGDSAVYLCASSLRGGFTDTQYFGPGTRLTVL.

The chain has TRBV19 and TRBJ2-1; 9 nucleotides agree with TRBD2. Germline loops: CDR1 LNHDA, CDR2 SQIVND (reference sequence). V was clipped by 8 bases and J by 5 bases; unmatched bases: 7. CDR3 length equals 14 residues. CDR3 nucleotides: TGTGCCAGTGCAAAGGGACTAGCCGACAATGAGCAGTTCTTC. As protein: CASAKGLADNEQFF.

The chain couples TRBV7-3 to TRBJ1-2, with a possible D match to TRBD1 (6 bases). The CDR3 consists of 16 residues. The germline V and J ends were trimmed by 5 bases and 2 bases, with 18 bases remaining between them. Germline CDR1 is SGHTA and CDR2 is FQGTGA. CDR3 in DNA: TGTGCCAGCAGCCTCTATGAGGACAGTAAAAACTATGGCTACACCTTC. Its translation is CASSLYEDSKNYGYTF. Based on the CDR3 plus reference TRBV7-3 and TRBJ1-2, the full variable domain is GAGVSQTPSNKVTEKGKYVELRCDPISGHTALYWYRQSLGQGPEFLIYFQGTGAADDSGLPNDRFFAVRPEGSVSTLKIQRTERGDSAVYLCASSLYEDSKNYGYTFGSGTRLTVV.

This clone was found a few times. J is TRBJ1-6 and V is TRBV2; possibly TRBD1 for D (6 bases). Trimming cost V 8 bases and J 7 bases, with 18 bases left between them. CDR3 length: 15 residues. Germline V gene lookup returns CDR1 SNHLY and CDR2 FYNNEI. CDR3 sequence: CASDLRDTGNSPLHF. CDR3 in DNA: TGTGCCAGCGACCTGAGGGACACGGGAAATTCACCCCTCCACTTT.

This chain connects TRBV7-9 to TRBJ2-1, with TRBD2 matching 9 bases. Germline CDR1 SEHNR, CDR2 FQNEAQ (reference sequence). The junction had 7 bases not matched to a gene; V was cut back by 2 bases and J by 5 bases. The CDR3 loop spans 16 amino acids. CDR3 bases: TGTGCCAGCAGCTTATGGTTAGCGGGGGCACACAATGAGCAGTTCTTC. Its protein is CASSLWLAGAHNEQFF.

The rearrangement links TRBV2 to TRBJ1-3, with D possibly being TRBD1 (6 bases). V shed 8 bases and J shed 0 bases, with 11 bases lying between them. This CDR3 has 14 amino acids. Per germline, CDR1 SNHLY and CDR2 FYNNEI. CDR3 nucleotides: TGTGCCAGCGGGGGCATCCTCTCTGGAAACACCATATATTTT. Translating it yields CASGGILSGNTIYF. The entire variable domain, with the rest obtained from reference TRBV2 and TRBJ1-3, is as follows: EPEVTQTPSHQVTQMGQEVILRCVPISNHLYFYWYRQILGQKVEFLVSFYNNEISEKSEIFDDQFSVERPDGSNFTLKIRSTKLEDSAMYFCASGGILSGNTIYFGEGSWLTVV.

The V call is TRBV7-8, the J call TRBJ2-1; possible D gene TRBD1, 6 bases. The length of the CDR3 is 14 residues. The V and J ends lost 4 bases and 7 bases respectively, with 14 bases between them. The germline V gene encodes CDR1 SGHVS and CDR2 FQNEAQ. The CDR3 spells CASSSGQWENEQFF. CDR3 nucleotide sequence: TGTGCCAGCAGCTCCGGACAGTGGGAAAATGAGCAGTTCTTC.

The chain couples TRBV10-3 to TRBJ2-1; 10 bases match TRBD2. The CDR3 is made up of 17 amino acids. Per the germline V gene, CDR1 is ENHRY and CDR2 is SYGVKD. V lost 0 bases and J lost 8; bases outside the gene matches: 10. Written as DNA, the CDR3 is TGTGCCATCAGTGAGTCAGCCAGCGGGGGGGCCAGGGATGAGCAGTTCTTC. Its protein product is CAISESASGGARDEQFF.